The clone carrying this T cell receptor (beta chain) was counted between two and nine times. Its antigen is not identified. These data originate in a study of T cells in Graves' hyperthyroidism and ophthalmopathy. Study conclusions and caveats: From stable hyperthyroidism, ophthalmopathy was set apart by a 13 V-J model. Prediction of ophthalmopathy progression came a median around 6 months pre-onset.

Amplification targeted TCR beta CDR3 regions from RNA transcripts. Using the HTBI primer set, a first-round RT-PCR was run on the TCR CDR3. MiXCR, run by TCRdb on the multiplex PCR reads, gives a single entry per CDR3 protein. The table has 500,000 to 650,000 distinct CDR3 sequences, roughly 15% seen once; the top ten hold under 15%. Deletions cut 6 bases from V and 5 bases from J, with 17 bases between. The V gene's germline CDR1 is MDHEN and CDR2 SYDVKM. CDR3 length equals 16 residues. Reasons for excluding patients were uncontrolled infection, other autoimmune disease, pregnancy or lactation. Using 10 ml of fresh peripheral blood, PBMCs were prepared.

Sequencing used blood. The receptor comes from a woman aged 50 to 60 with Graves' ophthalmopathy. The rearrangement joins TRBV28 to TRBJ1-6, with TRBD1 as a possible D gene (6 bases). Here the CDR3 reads CASRILRDKNNSPLHF. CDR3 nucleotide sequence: TGTGCCAGCAGGATCCTCCGGGACAAAAATAATTCACCCCTCCACTTT.